The 21 T cell receptor beta chains below were found in one sample sequenced in a study of OX40 agonist ivuxolimab in advanced cancers. Sequencing was performed with immunoSEQ multiplex PCR; in TCRdb, only in-frame clones are kept and a portion is missing. Of about 45,000 clones in the sample, roughly 91% were seen once. The specimen was CD4+ or CD8+ T cells sorted from blood, collected in a trial of the OX40 agonist ivuxolimab. Source of these receptors: an adult with an advanced solid tumor such as melanoma, head and neck, liver or kidney cancer.

V gene TRBV9 combines with J gene TRBJ2-1; perhaps TRBD2 as D (5 bases). V lost 1 base to trimming and J lost 7 bases, with 6 bases between them. This CDR3 is 12 amino acids long. The germline CDR1 and CDR2 sequences are SGDLS and YYNGEE. CDR3 bases: TGTGCCAGCAGCGTATTAGCGAATGAGCAGTTCTTC. It encodes CASSVLANEQFF.

The rearrangement uses TRBV11-2 and TRBJ2-7; TRBD2 aligns across 16 bases. Per germline, CDR1 SGHAT and CDR2 FQNNGV. The CDR3 spans 19 residues. V lost 5 bases to trimming and J lost 1 base; unmatched junction nucleotides: 11. In DNA, the CDR3 is TGTGCCAGCAGCAACCCGGGACTAGCGGGAGGGTATTTGTCCTACGAGCAGTACTTC. Protein sequence: CASSNPGLAGGYLSYEQYF.

This rearrangement joins TRBV7-9 to TRBJ2-7; a weak D match, TRBD1 (6 bases). The CDR3 length is 15 residues. CDR1 and CDR2 from the germline V gene are SEHNR and FQNEAQ (reference sequence). Deletions cut 4 bases from V and 2 bases from J, with 15 bases between. The CDR3 nucleotides are TGTGCCAGCAGCTCTCCAGGGGACCCAGCCTACGAGCAGTACTTC. The encoded protein is CASSSPGDPAYEQYF.

The chain is built from TRBV19 and TRBJ2-2; the D gene is possibly TRBD2 (5 bases). Trimming took off 3 bases at V and 4 bases at J, with 21 bases between the two ends. Germline lookup yields CDR1 LNHDA and CDR2 SQIVND (reference sequence). The CDR3 sequence is 18 residues long. In DNA, the CDR3 is TGTGCCAGTAGTATGGTTTGGGAGATATCGCGAGGCACCGGGGAGCTGTTTTTT. Encoded protein: CASSMVWEISRGTGELFF.

The chain uses TRBV20-1 and TRBJ2-7; D gene ambiguous. V was trimmed by 3 bases and J by 5 bases, leaving 8 bases between them. Germline V gene data show CDR1 as DFQATT and CDR2 as SNEGSKA (reference sequence). This CDR3 has 11 residues. CDR3 DNA sequence: TGCAGTGCTAGTACTTTGGACGAGCAGTACTTC. Its protein product is CSASTLDEQYF.

The chain is built from TRBV9 and TRBJ2-1; 8 nucleotides match TRBD2. The CDR3 extends over 15 amino acids. CDR1 and CDR2 from the germline V gene are SGDLS and YYNGEE. V trimming: 5 bases; J trimming: 5 bases; junction bases outside the gene matches: 9. This CDR3 reads CASSVSGSPDNEQFF. CDR3 coding DNA: TGTGCCAGCAGTGTAAGCGGGAGCCCAGACAATGAGCAGTTCTTC.

The chain employs TRBV5-1 and TRBJ2-5, with 7 bases matching TRBD2. This CDR3 is built from 12 residues. Unmatched junction bases numbered 4, after V lost 0 bases and J lost 11 bases. Germline loops: CDR1 SGHRS, CDR2 YFSETQ. DNA of the CDR3: TGCGCCAGCAGCTTGGGCGGGAGTTTGCAGTACTTC. Its translation is CASSLGGSLQYF.

This sequence joins TRBV7-8 and TRBJ1-5, with a tentative D call TRBD1 (5 bases). This CDR3 contains 15 residues. The V gene lost 5 bases and the J gene lost 5 bases, with 16 bases spanning the gap. Per the germline V gene, CDR1 is SGHVS and CDR2 is FQNEAQ. The CDR3 DNA reads TGTGCCAGCAGCGCCGAAGAGGACACTGATCAGCCCCAGCATTTT. This encodes CASSAEEDTDQPQHF.

The chain joins TRBV7-9 to TRBJ1-5; 8 bases line up with TRBD1. Germline CDR1 reads SEHNR; CDR2 reads FQNEAQ (reference sequence). The ends lost 5 bases at V and 5 bases at J; junction bases unmatched: 11. This CDR3 is built from 16 residues. This chain's CDR3 is CASSRSLGTGYQPQHF. The CDR3 DNA follows: TGTGCCAGCAGCCGGTCCTTGGGGACAGGTTATCAGCCCCAGCATTTT. The variable domain in full, with the rest retrieved from reference TRBV7-9 and TRBJ1-5, is DTGVSQNPRHKITKRGQNVTFRCDPISEHNRLYWYRQTLGQGPEFLTYFQNEAQLEKSRLLSDRFSAERPKGSFSTLEIQRTEQGDSAMYLCASSRSLGTGYQPQHFGDGTRLSIL.

The chain employs TRBV7-8 and TRBJ1-2, with D perhaps matching TRBD1 (5 bases). The germline V gene encodes CDR1 SGHVS and CDR2 FQNEAQ. The CDR3 contains 15 residues. Trimming removed 1 base at V and 6 bases at J, with 15 bases between. CDR3 residues: CASSLERRWGDGYTF. In DNA form, the CDR3 reads TGTGCCAGCAGCTTAGAGAGACGGTGGGGCGATGGCTACACCTTC.

The genes are TRBV7-2 and TRBJ2-1; 9 nucleotides align to TRBD1. CDR3 length: 15 amino acids. Per the germline V gene, CDR1 is SGHTA and CDR2 is FQGNSA. After removal of 1 base from V and 4 bases from J, the junction contained 2 bases not matched to a gene. In nucleotides, the CDR3 is TGTGCCAGCAGCTTAGGAGGGACAGGGTACAATGAGCAGTTCTTC. Amino acids: CASSLGGTGYNEQFF.

The rearrangement uses TRBV27 and TRBJ2-1, with no clear D. This CDR3 has 13 amino acids. Germline-derived CDR1 and CDR2 are MNHEY and SMNVEV (reference sequence). V shed 2 bases and J shed 10 bases, with 12 bases lying between them. The CDR3 loop is CASSLTSDVEQFF. The CDR3 nucleotides are TGTGCCAGCAGTTTAACGAGCGATGTGGAGCAGTTCTTC.

To note about this clone: This may be a read error: a much more frequent sequence differs by one nucleotide. The V call is TRBV9, the J call TRBJ1-1, with D maybe TRBD1 (5 bases). The germline CDR1 and CDR2 sequences are SGDLS and YYNGEE. The CDR3 extends over 13 amino acids. In DNA form, the CDR3 reads TGTGCCAGCAGCGTCTCCGTGGGGGATGAAACTTTCTTT. Amino acids: CASSVSVGDETFF.

The rearrangement links TRBV20-1 to TRBJ2-1; TRBD2 matches 7 bases. Trimming took 3 bases from V and 8 from J; bases not matched to a gene: 1. Germline-derived CDR1 and CDR2 are DFQATT and SNEGSKA (reference sequence). The CDR3 covers 11 residues. The CDR3 is CSARTSYEQFF. The CDR3 DNA is TGCAGTGCTAGGACTAGCTATGAGCAGTTCTTC.

The chain combines TRBV6-5 with TRBJ2-1, with D perhaps matching TRBD2 (6 bases). The CDR3 covers 15 residues. V gave up 3 bases and J gave up 4 bases, with 13 bases separating them. From germline, CDR1 is MNHEY and CDR2 SVGAGI. The CDR3 here is CASSYTAGRYNEQFF. The CDR3 nucleotides are TGTGCCAGCAGTTATACGGCAGGGAGGTACAATGAGCAGTTCTTC.

The J gene is TRBJ2-6, the V gene TRBV27, with D possibly being TRBD1 (6 bases). This CDR3 is 16 amino acids long. CDR1 is MNHEY, CDR2 SMNVEV, per germline (reference sequence). Trimming cost V 4 bases and J 0 bases, with 10 bases left between them. For the CDR3, the DNA is TGTGCCAGCAGTTACCTGGACAGCTCTGGGGCCAACGTCCTGACTTTC. Its protein is CASSYLDSSGANVLTF.

The rearrangement joins TRBV13 to TRBJ2-3; the D gene is possibly TRBD2 (5 bases). V was trimmed by 0 bases and J by 4 bases, leaving 11 bases between them. Germline values: CDR1 PRHDT, CDR2 FYEKMQ (reference sequence). The CDR3 contains 15 residues. For the CDR3, the DNA is TGTGCCAGCAGCTTAGGCCTTTCGGGGTCAGATACGCAGTATTTT. It is translated as CASSLGLSGSDTQYF.

This clone was counted only a few times. The sample has other DNA sequences that encode this CDR3 too. The rearrangement joins TRBV2 to TRBJ2-1; 9 nucleotides align to TRBD2. Germline trimming cut 3 bases from V and 2 bases from J; bases unmatched to any gene: 2. Germline V lookup: CDR1 SNHLY, CDR2 FYNNEI. There are 15 residues in the CDR3. This CDR3 is CASSEAGGPYNEQFF. DNA of the CDR3: TGTGCCAGCAGTGAGGCGGGGGGGCCCTACAATGAGCAGTTCTTC. Filled out from reference TRBV2 and TRBJ2-1, the complete variable domain reads EPEVTQTPSHQVTQMGQEVILRCVPISNHLYFYWYRQILGQKVEFLVSFYNNEISEKSEIFDDQFSVERPDGSNFTLKIRSTKLEDSAMYFCASSEAGGPYNEQFFGPGTRLTVL.

The genes are TRBV15 and TRBJ2-5; D could derive from TRBD1 or TRBD2 (8 bases each). The V end was cut by 5 bases, the J end by 5 bases, with 24 bases between. CDR1 LNHNV and CDR2 YYDKDF come from the germline V gene (reference sequence). The CDR3 is 17 amino acids. This CDR3 is CATSVGQERAGDETQYF. CDR3 in DNA: TGTGCCACCAGCGTGGGACAGGAGAGAGCGGGGGATGAGACCCAGTACTTC.

V is TRBV19 and J is TRBJ2-2; 7 bases are a match to TRBD1. The CDR3 has 18 amino acids. The germline gives CDR1 LNHDA, CDR2 SQIVND (reference sequence). With V trimmed by 5 bases and J by 5 bases, 17 bases remained unmatched. The CDR3, as DNA: TGTGCCAGTAGTCCAACCCTGAGACAGGGCTTTCTTACCGGGGAGCTGTTTTTT. Its protein is CASSPTLRQGFLTGELFF.

The chain has TRBV15 and TRBJ2-7; TRBD1 might be the D (5 bases). The CDR3 is 14 amino acids. With 8 bases removed from V and 2 bases from J, the gap between germline ends came to 16 bases. Germline V gives CDR1 LNHNV, CDR2 YYDKDF (reference sequence). DNA of the CDR3: TGTGCCACCTCTAGGGGCCGTCGACCCTACGAGCAGTACTTC. It encodes CATSRGRRPYEQYF.